This T cell receptor (beta chain) stems from a study of OX40 agonist ivuxolimab in advanced cancers. Study in general: Patients with hepatocellular carcinoma, melanoma, renal cell or head and neck cancer made up the dose-escalation patients. Participants, approximately 81% male, averaged 60 years of age, ranging from about 23 to 80.

Overall study findings and caveats: Dose levels from 0.1 to 3.0 mg/kg saw CD4+ and CD8+ blood T cells expand clonally by week 6. No determination was made of the antigen specificity of the expanded peripheral T cells.

TCRdb keeps only in-frame clones here, not all; method: immunoSEQ multiplex PCR. The data hold roughly 13,000 clones, with 76% observed a single time. Losses at the gene ends were 2 bases for V and 7 bases for J; bases not matched to a gene: 14. Germline CDR1 and CDR2: PRHDT and FYEKMQ (reference sequence). This CDR3 is built from 17 residues. Turning to this clone: Its specificity is unknown.

The TCR was taken from an adult with an advanced solid tumor such as melanoma, head and neck, liver or kidney cancer. Sequenced material: CD4+ or CD8+ T cells sorted from blood, taken in a trial of the OX40 agonist ivuxolimab. The genes are TRBV13 and TRBJ1-5; the match to TRBD1 covers 7 bases. The CDR3 DNA follows: TGTGCCAGCAGCTTACGGGCAGGGGGAGGGGAGCGGCAGCCCCAGCATTTT. Translation gives CASSLRAGGGERQPQHF.